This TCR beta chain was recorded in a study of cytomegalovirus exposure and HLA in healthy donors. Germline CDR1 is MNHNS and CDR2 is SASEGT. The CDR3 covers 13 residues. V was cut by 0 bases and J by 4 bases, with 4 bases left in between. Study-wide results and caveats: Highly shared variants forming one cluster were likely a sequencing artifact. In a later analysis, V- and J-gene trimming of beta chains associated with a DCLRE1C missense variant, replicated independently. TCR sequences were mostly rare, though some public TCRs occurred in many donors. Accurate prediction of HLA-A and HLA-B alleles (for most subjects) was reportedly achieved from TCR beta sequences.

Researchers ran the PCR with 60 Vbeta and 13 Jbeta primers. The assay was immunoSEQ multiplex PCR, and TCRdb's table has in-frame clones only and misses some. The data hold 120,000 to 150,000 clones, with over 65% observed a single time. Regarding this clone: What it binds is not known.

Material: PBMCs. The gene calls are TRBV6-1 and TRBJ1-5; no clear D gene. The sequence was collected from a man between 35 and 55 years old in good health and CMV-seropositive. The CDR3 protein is CASSEASNQPQHF. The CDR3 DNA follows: TGTGCCAGCAGTGAAGCCAGTAATCAGCCCCAGCATTTT.